The 14 T cell receptor beta chains in this list originate from one sample, sequenced in a study of T-cell memory formation after mild COVID-19. Using its own MiXCR run on the 5' RACE reads, TCRdb lists one record per CDR3 protein. The sample shows roughly 220,000 distinct CDR3 sequences, approximately 10% of them seen only once. The sequencing sample was made of PBMCs or a T cell subset sorted from them (not recorded which). These receptor sequences come from a man aged 18 to 29 who had mild COVID-19 (a few samples of this study predate the infection). Cell type and time point are not known.

This chain connects TRBV7-2 to TRBJ1-4, with D perhaps matching TRBD1 (6 bases). The germline V and J ends were trimmed by 3 bases and 8 bases, with 13 bases remaining between them. This CDR3 has 14 amino acids. Germline loops: CDR1 SGHTA, CDR2 FQGNSA. CDR3 nucleotide sequence: TGTGCCAGCAGCTTCGCAGGGGCGGCAGAAAAACTGTTTTTT. Amino acid sequence: CASSFAGAAEKLFF.

In this sample, this clonotype turned up a few times. The chain joins TRBV12-3 or TRBV12-4 to TRBJ1-5, with 8 positions matching TRBD1. CDR3 size: 14 residues. V lost 9 bases and J lost 0; bases outside the gene matches: 4. The CDR3 sequence: CASAGGPSNQPQHF. The CDR3 DNA sequence: TGTGCCAGTGCAGGGGGCCCTAGCAATCAGCCCCAGCATTTT.

CDR3 nucleotides: TGTGCCACCAGCGGGGGGGGATCCCAAGAGACCCAGTACTTC. Protein product: CATSGGGSQETQYF. The chain links TRBV15 to TRBJ2-5; 7 bases line up with TRBD2. Germline loops: CDR1 LNHNV, CDR2 YYDKDF (reference sequence). The CDR3 runs to 14 residues. The junction had 4 bases not matched to a gene; V was cut back by 5 bases and J by 1 base.

This clonotype came up many times. The chain couples TRBV7-3 to TRBJ2-2; 10 bases agree with TRBD1. The CDR3 runs 15 residues. The trim removed 7 bases at V and 6 bases at J, leaving 8 bases unmatched. Germline assignment: CDR1 SGHTA and CDR2 FQGTGA. CDR3 region: CASTPGTGVAGELFF. CDR3 DNA sequence: TGTGCCAGCACCCCAGGGACAGGGGTGGCCGGGGAGCTGTTTTTT.

The chain couples TRBV5-1 to TRBJ1-3; D is uncertain. In germline, CDR1 is SGHRS, CDR2 YFSETQ. CDR3 length: 15 residues. Trimming left V 0 bases short and J 2 bases short, with 9 bases between. The chain's CDR3 is CASSLGAITGNTIYF. CDR3 DNA sequence: TGCGCCAGCAGCTTGGGGGCGATCACTGGAAACACCATATATTTT.

This clonotype was recorded many times. The chain combines TRBV4-1 with TRBJ1-5, with D possibly matching TRBD1 (6 bases). The CDR3 length is 15 residues. Trimming cost V 1 base and J 3 bases, with 10 bases left between them. Germline V gene data show CDR1 as MGHRA and CDR2 as YSYEKL. CDR3 loop: CASSQVDRNNQPQHF. The CDR3 region has the DNA TGCGCCAGCAGCCAAGTAGACAGGAACAATCAGCCCCAGCATTTT.

The sample holds a few counts of this clonotype. The chain uses TRBV20-1 and TRBJ1-4; D call uncertain. The CDR3 has 15 residues. V gave up 3 bases and J gave up 5 bases, with 16 bases separating them. CDR1 is DFQATT and CDR2 is SNEGSKA in the germline V gene (reference sequence). The CDR3 loop is CSASTAASGNEKLFF. As DNA, the CDR3 is TGCAGTGCTAGTACGGCCGCGTCGGGAAATGAAAAACTGTTTTTT.

This clonotype was counted many times. The CDR3 protein is CASSQTSGDEYF. CDR3 coding DNA: TGTGCCAGCAGTCAGACTAGCGGGGACGAGTATTTT. V and J are TRBV6-2 or TRBV6-3 and TRBJ2-3; 11 nucleotides line up with TRBD2. V lost 5 bases, J lost 13 bases, and 5 bases stayed unmatched. Germline CDR1 MNHEY, CDR2 SVGEGT. The CDR3 is made up of 12 amino acids.

This chain connects TRBV5-1 to TRBJ2-3; 7 nucleotides align to TRBD1. There are 14 residues in the CDR3. Germline lookup yields CDR1 SGHRS and CDR2 YFSETQ. The junction had 5 bases not matched to a gene; V was cut back by 5 bases and J by 2 bases. Here the CDR3 DNA reads TGCGCCAGCAGTTCACAGGGGTTCACAGATACGCAGTATTTT. This codes for CASSSQGFTDTQYF.

A few counts support this clonotype. The genes are TRBV6-2 or TRBV6-3 and TRBJ1-2, with D uncertain. In germline, CDR1 is MNHEY, CDR2 SVGEGT. Trimming left V 1 base short and J 4 bases short, with 13 bases between. There are 15 residues in the CDR3. As DNA, the CDR3 is TGTGCCAGCAGTTACTTCGGAGGGAACGGCTATGGCTACACCTTC. The encoded protein is CASSYFGGNGYGYTF.

V is TRBV20-1 and J is TRBJ1-6; no firm D call. Per germline, CDR1 DFQATT and CDR2 SNEGSKA (reference sequence). Trimming left V 5 bases short and J 9 bases short, with 17 bases between. The CDR3 runs 14 residues. The CDR3 nucleotides are TGCAGTGCTCCCCGCATTGGCCCGGGTTCACCCCTCCACTTT. Amino acid sequence: CSAPRIGPGSPLHF.

The table lists this clonotype with a few counts. The rearrangement uses TRBV20-1 and TRBJ1-5, with D perhaps matching TRBD1 (5 bases). Germline V gives CDR1 DFQATT, CDR2 SNEGSKA (reference sequence). V gave up 3 bases and J gave up 6 bases, with 12 bases separating them. This CDR3 is built from 13 residues. The CDR3 region has the DNA TGCAGTGCTAGTCAGGGAGGTGTTCAGCCCCAGCATTTT. Protein product: CSASQGGVQPQHF.

This clonotype was counted ten times or more. The chain has TRBV7-8 and TRBJ2-7; tentatively, D is TRBD2 (6 bases). The CDR3 has 14 residues. Germline V gene sequence: CDR1 SGHVS, CDR2 FQNEAQ. V lost 4 bases and J lost 3, with 13 bases in between. As DNA, the CDR3 is TGTGCCAGCAGCTCCGGAGGGGTCCACTACGAGCAGTACTTC. It translates to CASSSGGVHYEQYF.

The chain is built from TRBV29-1 and TRBJ2-3, with D uncertain. Germline CDR1 SQVTM, CDR2 ANQGSEA. The CDR3 runs 13 residues. The V end was cut by 4 bases, the J end by 6 bases, with 14 bases between. The CDR3 sequence: CSVGLRARDTQYF. The CDR3, as DNA: TGCAGCGTTGGTCTTAGGGCCAGGGATACGCAGTATTTT.